The 24 T cell receptor beta chains below were found in one sample sequenced in a study of blood T cell repertoires in COVID-19. The protocol was immunoSEQ multiplex PCR, while the TCRdb copy is restricted to in-frame clones and leaves out a portion. The repertoire consists of hundreds of thousands of clones, with around 81% occurring once and the leading ten covering 6.5% to 9.5%. Sample: peripheral blood. These TCRs come from a woman older than 75 with COVID-19, enrolled during active disease.

Regarding this clone: Other DNA sequences in the sample encode the same CDR3. This rearrangement joins TRBV5-1 to TRBJ2-5; unclear D gene. Between the trimmed V and J ends, which lost 0 bases and 5 bases, there was a span of 5 bases. The CDR3 covers 12 residues. CDR1 and CDR2 (germline): SGHRS, YFSETQ. The CDR3 protein is CASSLAGETQYF. The CDR3 coding sequence is TGCGCCAGCAGCTTGGCCGGGGAGACCCAGTACTTC.

The genes are TRBV7-9 and TRBJ2-7, with D maybe TRBD2 (5 bases). Germline CDR1 is SEHNR and CDR2 is FQNEAQ (reference sequence). The CDR3 consists of 13 residues. The ends were cut back, 3 bases at V and 5 bases at J, with 11 bases in the middle. Here the CDR3 DNA reads TGTGCCAGCAGCTTGAGCCCCGGGGACGAGCAGTACTTC. Translating it yields CASSLSPGDEQYF.

The chain employs TRBV9 and TRBJ2-3, with TRBD2 identical over 16 bases. Per the germline V gene, CDR1 is SGDLS and CDR2 is YYNGEE. J lost 0 bases, V lost 0 bases, and 13 bases had no gene match. The CDR3 is 22 amino acids. CDR3 sequence reads: CASSVGSKRGLAGGPSTDTQYF. CDR3 nucleotide sequence: TGTGCCAGCAGCGTAGGAAGTAAGAGGGGACTAGCGGGGGGGCCTAGCACAGATACGCAGTATTTT.

A single count supports this clone. The V call is TRBV18, the J call TRBJ2-1, with D uncertain. Germline V gene sequence: CDR1 KGHSH, CDR2 LQKENI. Trimming shortened V by 0 bases and J by 8 bases, and 11 bases separated the two germline ends. This CDR3 has 14 amino acids. The CDR3 loop is CASSPPRLVDEQFF. The CDR3, as DNA: TGTGCCAGCTCACCACCGCGGCTAGTGGATGAGCAGTTCTTC.

V usage is TRBV18 and J usage is TRBJ2-3; D is possibly TRBD2 (5 bases). This CDR3 has 16 amino acids. In germline, CDR1 is KGHSH, CDR2 LQKENI. The V and J ends lost 6 bases and 0 bases respectively, with 16 bases between them. The CDR3 nucleotides are TGTGCCAGCTCTCCCACTTCTGGCGGGAGCACAGATACGCAGTATTTT. Its protein is CASSPTSGGSTDTQYF.

This chain uses TRBV12-3 or TRBV12-4 with TRBJ1-1; D is unclear. This CDR3 is built from 13 residues. V lost 4 bases and J 1 base, leaving 7 bases between the germline ends. The CDR3 reads CASSWAGNTEAFF. DNA of the CDR3: TGTGCCAGCAGTTGGGCAGGGAACACTGAAGCTTTCTTT.

The J gene is TRBJ2-7, the V gene TRBV28; 13 nucleotides agree with TRBD2. This CDR3 is 16 amino acids long. CDR1 and CDR2 from the germline V gene are MDHEN and SYDVKM. V was pared by 6 bases and J by 6 bases, with 11 bases of the junction left unmatched. The CDR3 reads CASSTPGLAGRREQYF. In DNA, the CDR3 is TGTGCCAGCAGCACTCCGGGACTAGCGGGACGGCGCGAGCAGTACTTC. Full variable domain (missing parts from reference TRBV28 and TRBJ2-7): DVKVTQSSRYLVKRTGEKVFLECVQDMDHENMFWYRQDPGLGLRLIYFSYDVKMKEKGDIPEGYSVSREKKERFSLILESASTNQTSMYLCASSTPGLAGRREQYFGPGTRLTVT.

This clone was counted between two and nine times. The rearrangement uses TRBV9 and TRBJ2-7, with a weak D call TRBD2 (6 bases). Germline CDR1 reads SGDLS; CDR2 reads YYNGEE. The length of the CDR3 is 15 residues. V lost 2 bases and J lost 7, with 19 bases in between. The CDR3, as DNA: TGTGCCAGCAGCGTGAAGGGAGGAAGTCGGAATGAGCAGTACTTC. Translation: CASSVKGGSRNEQYF.

The rearrangement links TRBV24-1 to TRBJ2-6, with 8 nucleotides matching TRBD1. V shed 5 bases and J 0 bases; nucleotides not matched to a gene: 5. The CDR3 is made up of 17 amino acids. Per the germline V gene, CDR1 is KGHDR and CDR2 is SFDVKD. The CDR3 sequence is CATSVGTGVSGANVLTF. CDR3 coding DNA: TGTGCCACCAGTGTGGGGACAGGTGTCTCTGGGGCCAACGTCCTGACTTTC.

CDR3 residues: CAISAGLGGYTF. The DNA of the CDR3 is TGTGCCATCAGTGCGGGGTTGGGGGGCTACACCTTC. The chain links TRBV10-3 to TRBJ1-2; D is ambiguous. The CDR3 extends over 12 amino acids. The ends were cut back, 4 bases at V and 8 bases at J, with 11 bases in the middle. Per germline, CDR1 ENHRY and CDR2 SYGVKD.

The genes are TRBV4-1 and TRBJ1-1; 10 nucleotides line up with TRBD1. Germline values: CDR1 MGHRA, CDR2 YSYEKL. CDR3 size: 13 residues. With 0 bases clipped from V and 14 bases from J, the junction kept 6 bases outside the gene matches. DNA for the CDR3: TGCGCCAGCAGCCAAGATAGGGGACAGGGGCGATTCTTT. This encodes CASSQDRGQGRFF.

V is TRBV11-2 and J is TRBJ1-2, with D maybe TRBD1 (6 bases). The germline gives CDR1 SGHAT, CDR2 FQNNGV. CDR3 length equals 14 residues. Trimming took 5 bases from V and 4 from J, leaving 14 bases between them. The CDR3 sequence is CASSLDSAFYGYTF. Here the CDR3 DNA reads TGTGCCAGCAGCCTGGACAGCGCCTTCTATGGCTACACCTTC.

The chain combines TRBV6-6 with TRBJ1-2; a possible D gene is TRBD1 (6 bases). In germline, CDR1 is MNHNY, CDR2 SVGAGI (reference sequence). The V and J ends lost 6 bases and 4 bases respectively, with 12 bases between them. This CDR3 contains 13 residues. This CDR3 is CASSPGHIYGYTF. CDR3 bases: TGTGCCAGCAGCCCGGGACATATCTATGGCTACACCTTC.

This clone was found a few times. This chain connects TRBV3-1 (or the pseudogene TRBV3-2) to TRBJ1-2; maybe TRBD1 (6 bases). Germline CDR1 is LGHDT and CDR2 is YNNKEL (reference sequence). Trimming pared 4 bases from V and 7 bases from J, leaving 10 bases between. This CDR3 has 12 residues. The CDR3 loop reads CASSPGQSGYTF. CDR3 in DNA: TGTGCCAGCAGCCCCGGACAGAGTGGCTACACCTTC.

The chain carries TRBV25-1 and TRBJ1-2, with 7 nucleotides matching TRBD1. The germline V gene encodes CDR1 MGHDK and CDR2 SYGVNS. The length of the CDR3 is 13 residues. V was pared by 6 bases and J by 4 bases, with 5 bases of the junction left unmatched. CDR3 DNA: TGTGCCAGCAGATCGACAGGGATCTATGGCTACACCTTC. It encodes CASRSTGIYGYTF.

The chain joins TRBV9 to TRBJ2-2; unclear D gene. Trimming removed 3 bases from V and 5 bases from J, with 8 bases in between. CDR3 size: 13 residues. Germline V gene lookup returns CDR1 SGDLS and CDR2 YYNGEE. As DNA, the CDR3 is TGTGCCAGCAGCGCTGTTCGGACCGGGGAGCTGTTTTTT. It is translated as CASSAVRTGELFF.

For the CDR3, the DNA is TGTGCCAGCAGTTACGCAGGCCCGGGACAGGGAGGCTACACCTTC. This gives the protein CASSYAGPGQGGYTF. This chain connects TRBV6-2 or TRBV6-3 to TRBJ1-2; 9 bases map to TRBD1. The CDR3 has 15 amino acids. Germline V gene lookup returns CDR1 MNHEY and CDR2 SVGEGT. V dropped 2 bases and J dropped 8; count of bases not matched to a gene: 9.

This chain uses TRBV2 with TRBJ1-5; 7 bases are shared with TRBD1. Per germline, CDR1 SNHLY and CDR2 FYNNEI. V lost 1 base and J lost 1; bases outside the gene matches: 1. This CDR3 is built from 15 residues. CDR3 in DNA: TGTGCCAGCAGTGAAGTAGGGGGCAGCAATCAGCCCCAGCATTTT. Translating gives CASSEVGGSNQPQHF.

This clone was detected a few times. The CDR3 nucleotides are TGTGCCAGCAGTGACTCGAGGCTAGCCTCCTACGAGCAGTACTTC. It specifies CASSDSRLASYEQYF. V and J are TRBV6-4 and TRBJ2-7; D may be TRBD2 (5 bases). V was cut by 0 bases and J by 0 bases, with 9 bases left in between. CDR1 and CDR2 from the germline V gene are MRHNA and SNTAGT. The CDR3 has 15 residues.

The chain is built from TRBV12-2 and TRBJ2-7; the table's D call of TRBD2 was not tested on the DNA. TRBV12-2 is annotated as a pseudogene. The CDR3 is 16 amino acids. CDR3 coding DNA: TGTGCAAGTCGCTTAGCCCCTAGCGGCTCCTCCTACGAGCAGTACTTC. This sequence encodes CASRLAPSGSSYEQYF.

The chain couples TRBV15 to TRBJ1-2; TRBD1 agrees at 7 bases. The CDR3 is 16 residues long. V shed 2 bases and J 5 bases; nucleotides not matched to a gene: 11. Germline values: CDR1 LNHNV, CDR2 YYDKDF (reference sequence). The CDR3 DNA is TGTGCCACCAGCAGAACTCCCGGGACAGCACTATATGGCTACACCTTC. Its translation is CATSRTPGTALYGYTF.

The V and J genes are TRBV5-5 and TRBJ2-3; D might be TRBD1 (5 bases). Trimming cost V 0 bases and J 2 bases, with 7 bases left between them. Germline CDR1 is SGHKS and CDR2 is YYEKEE (reference sequence). The CDR3 sequence is 14 residues long. The CDR3 is CASSLGQYTDTQYF. CDR3 bases: TGTGCCAGCAGCTTGGGACAGTACACAGATACGCAGTATTTT.

The V and J genes are TRBV5-7 and TRBJ1-2; 7 positions agree with TRBD1. TRBV5-7 is an ORF; its function is uncertain. The CDR3 has 14 residues. V lost 4 bases, J lost 5 bases, and 8 bases stayed unmatched. The CDR3 protein is CASSRDSGLYGYTF. The CDR3 coding sequence is TGTGCCAGCAGCCGGGACAGTGGATTGTATGGCTACACCTTC.

This clone has just a few counts. This chain links TRBV9 with TRBJ1-6; 8 nucleotides align to TRBD1. The CDR3 loop spans 16 amino acids. J lost 7 bases, V lost 7 bases, and 13 bases had no gene match. Germline V gene sequence: CDR1 SGDLS, CDR2 YYNGEE. This chain's CDR3 is CASSRGTGSMNSPLHF. CDR3 DNA sequence: TGTGCCAGCTCCCGGGGGACAGGATCTATGAATTCACCCCTCCACTTT.